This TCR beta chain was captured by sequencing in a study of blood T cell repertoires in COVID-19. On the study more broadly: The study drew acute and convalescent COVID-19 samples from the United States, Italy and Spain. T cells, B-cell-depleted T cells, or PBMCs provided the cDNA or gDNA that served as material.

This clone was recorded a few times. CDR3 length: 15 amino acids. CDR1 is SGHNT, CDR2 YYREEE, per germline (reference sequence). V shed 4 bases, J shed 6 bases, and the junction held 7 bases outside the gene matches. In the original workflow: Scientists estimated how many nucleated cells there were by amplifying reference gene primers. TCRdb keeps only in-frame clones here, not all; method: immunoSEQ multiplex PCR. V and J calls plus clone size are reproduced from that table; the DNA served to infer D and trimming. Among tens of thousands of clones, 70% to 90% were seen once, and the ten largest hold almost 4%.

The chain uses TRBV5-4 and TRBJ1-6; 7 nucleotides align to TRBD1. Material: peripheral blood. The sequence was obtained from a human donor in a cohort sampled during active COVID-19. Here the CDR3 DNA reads TGTGCCAGCAGCCCTCGGACAGGTGCTAATTCACCCCTCCACTTT. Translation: CASSPRTGANSPLHF.